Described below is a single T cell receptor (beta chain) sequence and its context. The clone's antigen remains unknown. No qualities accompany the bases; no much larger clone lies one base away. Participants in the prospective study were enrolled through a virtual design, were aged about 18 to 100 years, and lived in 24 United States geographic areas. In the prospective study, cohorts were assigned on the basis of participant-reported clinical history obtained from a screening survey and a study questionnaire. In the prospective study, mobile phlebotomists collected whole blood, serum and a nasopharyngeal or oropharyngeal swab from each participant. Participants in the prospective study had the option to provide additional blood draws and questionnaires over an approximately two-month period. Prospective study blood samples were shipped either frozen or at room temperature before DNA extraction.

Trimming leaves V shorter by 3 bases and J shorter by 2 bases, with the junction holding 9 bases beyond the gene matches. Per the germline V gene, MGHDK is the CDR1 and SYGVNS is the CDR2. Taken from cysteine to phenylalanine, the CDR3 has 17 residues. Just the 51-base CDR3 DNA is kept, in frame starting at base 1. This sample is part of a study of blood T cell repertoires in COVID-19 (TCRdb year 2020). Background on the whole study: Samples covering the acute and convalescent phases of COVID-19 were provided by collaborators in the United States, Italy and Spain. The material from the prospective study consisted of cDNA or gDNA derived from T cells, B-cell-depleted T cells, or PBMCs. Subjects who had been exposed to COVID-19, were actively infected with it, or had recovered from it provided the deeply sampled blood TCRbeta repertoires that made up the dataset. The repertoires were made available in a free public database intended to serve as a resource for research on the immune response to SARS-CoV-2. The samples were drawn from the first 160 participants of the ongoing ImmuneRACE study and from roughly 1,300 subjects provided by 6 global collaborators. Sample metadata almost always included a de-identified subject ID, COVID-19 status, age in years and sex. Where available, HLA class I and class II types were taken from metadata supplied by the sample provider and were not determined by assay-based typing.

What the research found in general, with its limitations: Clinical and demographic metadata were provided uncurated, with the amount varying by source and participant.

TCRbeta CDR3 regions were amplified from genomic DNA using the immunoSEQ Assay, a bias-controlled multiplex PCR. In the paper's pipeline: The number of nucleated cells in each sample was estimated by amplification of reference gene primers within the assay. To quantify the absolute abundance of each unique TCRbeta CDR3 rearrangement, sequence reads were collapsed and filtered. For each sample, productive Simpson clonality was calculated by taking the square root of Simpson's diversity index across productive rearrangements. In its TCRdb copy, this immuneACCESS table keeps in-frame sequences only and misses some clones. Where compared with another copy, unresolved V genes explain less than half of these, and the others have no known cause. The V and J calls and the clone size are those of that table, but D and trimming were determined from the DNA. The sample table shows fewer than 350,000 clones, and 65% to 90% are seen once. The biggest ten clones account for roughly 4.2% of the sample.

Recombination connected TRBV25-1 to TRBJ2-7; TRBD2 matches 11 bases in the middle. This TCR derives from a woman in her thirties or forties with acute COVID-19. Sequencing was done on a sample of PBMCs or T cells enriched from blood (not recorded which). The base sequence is TGTGCCAGCAGTGAGTCCTTAGCGGGAGGGCGGCCCTACGAGCAGTACTTC. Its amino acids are CASSESLAGGRPYEQYF.